This T cell receptor (beta chain) is from a study of response to subunit inactivated influenza vaccine. Study findings and constraints: That few new T cells are recruited by each seasonal influenza vaccination was the authors' suggestion.

The CDR3 covers 13 residues. Trimming cost V 6 bases and J 1 base, with 9 bases left between them. Each CDR3 protein is one row after TCRdb ran MiXCR on the RT-PCR reads. The sample lists 650,000 to 800,000 distinct CDR3 sequences, about 15% occurring once. This clonotype was seen at least ten times. Antigen specificity is unknown. This receptor was identified in a man over 45 who received an inactivated influenza vaccine. Sequenced material: PBMCs from blood, taken 14 days before vaccination. This chain connects TRBV12-3 or TRBV12-4 to TRBJ1-2, with no clear D. The CDR3 DNA reads TGTGCCAGCAGACCCGACGGTAACTATGGCTACACCTTC. Translated, it gives CASRPDGNYGYTF.